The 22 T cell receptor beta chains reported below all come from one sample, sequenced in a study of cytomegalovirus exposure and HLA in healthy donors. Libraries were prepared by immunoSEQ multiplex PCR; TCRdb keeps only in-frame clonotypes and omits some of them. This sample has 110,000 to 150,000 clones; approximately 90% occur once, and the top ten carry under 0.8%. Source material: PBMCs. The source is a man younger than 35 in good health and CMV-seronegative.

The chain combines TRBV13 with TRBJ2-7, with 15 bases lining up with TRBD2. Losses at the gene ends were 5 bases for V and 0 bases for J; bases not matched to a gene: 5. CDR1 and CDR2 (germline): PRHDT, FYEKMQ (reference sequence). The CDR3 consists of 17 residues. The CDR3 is CASSPGLAGGNSYEQYF. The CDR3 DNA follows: TGTGCCAGCAGCCCGGGACTAGCGGGGGGCAACTCCTACGAGCAGTACTTC.

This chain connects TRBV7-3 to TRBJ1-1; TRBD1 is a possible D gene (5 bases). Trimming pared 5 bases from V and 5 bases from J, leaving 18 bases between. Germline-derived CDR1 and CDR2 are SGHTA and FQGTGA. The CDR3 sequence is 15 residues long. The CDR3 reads CASSINSAGGTEAFF. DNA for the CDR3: TGTGCCAGCAGCATTAACAGCGCCGGGGGGACTGAAGCTTTCTTT.

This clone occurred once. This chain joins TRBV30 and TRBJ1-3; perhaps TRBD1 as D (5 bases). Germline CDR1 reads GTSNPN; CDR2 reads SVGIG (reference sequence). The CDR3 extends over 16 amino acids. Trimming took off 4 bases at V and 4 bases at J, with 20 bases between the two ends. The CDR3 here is CAWTRGEVVRGNTIYF. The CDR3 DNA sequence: TGTGCCTGGACACGGGGGGAGGTGGTGCGGGGAAACACCATATATTTT. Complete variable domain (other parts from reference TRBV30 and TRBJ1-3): SQTIHQWPATLVQPVGSPLSLECTVEGTSNPNLYWYRQAAGRGLQLLFYSVGIGQISSEVPQNLSASRPQDRQFILSSKKLLLSDSGFYLCAWTRGEVVRGNTIYFGEGSWLTVV.

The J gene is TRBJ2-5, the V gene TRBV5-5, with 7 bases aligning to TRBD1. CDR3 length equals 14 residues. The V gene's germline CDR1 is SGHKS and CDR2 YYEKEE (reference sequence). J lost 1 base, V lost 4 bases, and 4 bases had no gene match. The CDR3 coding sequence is TGTGCCAGCAGCCGTACAGGGGCCCAAGAGACCCAGTACTTC. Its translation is CASSRTGAQETQYF.

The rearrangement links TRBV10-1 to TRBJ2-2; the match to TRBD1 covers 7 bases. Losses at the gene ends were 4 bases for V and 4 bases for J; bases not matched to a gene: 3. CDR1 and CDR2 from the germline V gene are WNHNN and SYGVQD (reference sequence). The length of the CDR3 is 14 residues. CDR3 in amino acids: CASSVDRRTGELFF. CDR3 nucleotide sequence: TGCGCCAGCAGTGTGGACAGGCGCACCGGGGAGCTGTTTTTT.

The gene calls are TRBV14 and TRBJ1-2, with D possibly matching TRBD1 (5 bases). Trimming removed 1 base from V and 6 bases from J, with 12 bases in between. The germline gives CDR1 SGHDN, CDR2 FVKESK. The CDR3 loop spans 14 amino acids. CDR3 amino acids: CASSQAAGVHGYTF. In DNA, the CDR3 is TGTGCCAGCAGCCAAGCGGCGGGGGTCCATGGCTACACCTTC.

The CDR3 nucleotides are TGTGCCAGTACCGGGACAGGGAGTAGCAATCAGCCCCAGCATTTT. Amino acids: CASTGTGSSNQPQHF. The chain couples TRBV19 to TRBJ1-5, with 9 bases lining up with TRBD1. The CDR3 totals 15 residues. Germline V gene sequence: CDR1 LNHDA, CDR2 SQIVND (reference sequence). V was clipped by 7 bases and J by 0 bases; unmatched bases: 4.

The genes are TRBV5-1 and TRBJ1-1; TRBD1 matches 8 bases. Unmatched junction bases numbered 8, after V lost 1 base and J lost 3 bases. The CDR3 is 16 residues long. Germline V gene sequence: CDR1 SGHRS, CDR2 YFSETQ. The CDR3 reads CASSLRAGGSDTEAFF. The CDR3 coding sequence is TGCGCCAGCAGCTTGCGGGCAGGGGGCTCGGACACTGAAGCTTTCTTT. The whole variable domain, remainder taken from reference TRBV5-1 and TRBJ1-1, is KAGVTQTPRYLIKTRGQQVTLSCSPISGHRSVSWYQQTPGQGLQFLFEYFSETQRNKGNFPGRFSGRQFSNSRSEMNVSTLELGDSALYLCASSLRAGGSDTEAFFGQGTRLTVV.

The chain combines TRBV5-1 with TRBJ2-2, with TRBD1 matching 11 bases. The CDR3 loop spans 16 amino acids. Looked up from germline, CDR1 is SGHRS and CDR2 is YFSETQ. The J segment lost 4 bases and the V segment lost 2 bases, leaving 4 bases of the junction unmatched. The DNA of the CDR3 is TGCGCCAGCAGCTTACGGACAGGGGGCTTCACCGGGGAGCTGTTTTTT. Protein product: CASSLRTGGFTGELFF.

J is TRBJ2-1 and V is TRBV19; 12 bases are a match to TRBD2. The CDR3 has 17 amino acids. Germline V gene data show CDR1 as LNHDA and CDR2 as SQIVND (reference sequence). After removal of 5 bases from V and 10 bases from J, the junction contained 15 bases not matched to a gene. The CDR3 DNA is TGTGCCAGTAGTGCCCCTCTGCTAGCGGGGGGGCGTCTGGAGCAGTTCTTC. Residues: CASSAPLLAGGRLEQFF.

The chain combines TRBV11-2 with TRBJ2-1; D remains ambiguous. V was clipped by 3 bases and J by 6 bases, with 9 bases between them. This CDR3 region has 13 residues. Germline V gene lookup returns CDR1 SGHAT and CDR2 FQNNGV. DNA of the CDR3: TGTGCCAGCAGCTTGGCCCTTTTCAATGAGCAGTTCTTC. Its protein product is CASSLALFNEQFF.

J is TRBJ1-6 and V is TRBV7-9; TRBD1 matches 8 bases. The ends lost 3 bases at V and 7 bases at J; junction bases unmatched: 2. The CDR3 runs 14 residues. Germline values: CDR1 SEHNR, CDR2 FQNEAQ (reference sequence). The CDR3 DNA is TGTGCCAGCAGCTTGACAGGGGACAATTCACCCCTCCACTTT. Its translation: CASSLTGDNSPLHF.

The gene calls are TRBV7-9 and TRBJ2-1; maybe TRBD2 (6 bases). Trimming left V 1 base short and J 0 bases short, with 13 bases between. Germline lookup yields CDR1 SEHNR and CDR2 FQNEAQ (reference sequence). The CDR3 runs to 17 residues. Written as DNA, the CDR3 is TGTGCCAGCAGCTTAGAGGCGGGACTTGACTCCTACAATGAGCAGTTCTTC. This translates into CASSLEAGLDSYNEQFF. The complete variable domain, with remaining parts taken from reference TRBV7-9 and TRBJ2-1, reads DTGVSQNPRHKITKRGQNVTFRCDPISEHNRLYWYRQTLGQGPEFLTYFQNEAQLEKSRLLSDRFSAERPKGSFSTLEIQRTEQGDSAMYLCASSLEAGLDSYNEQFFGPGTRLTVL.

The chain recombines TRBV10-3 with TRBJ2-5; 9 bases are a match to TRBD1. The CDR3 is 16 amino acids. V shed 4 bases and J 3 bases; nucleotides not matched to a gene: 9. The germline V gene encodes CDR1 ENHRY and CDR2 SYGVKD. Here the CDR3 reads CAISGGLGQGKETQYF. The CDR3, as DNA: TGTGCCATCAGTGGCGGATTGGGACAGGGAAAAGAGACCCAGTACTTC.

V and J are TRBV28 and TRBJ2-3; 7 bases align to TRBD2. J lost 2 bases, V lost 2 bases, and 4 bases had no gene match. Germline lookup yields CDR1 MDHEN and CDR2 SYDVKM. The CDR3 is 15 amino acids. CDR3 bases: TGTGCCAGCAGTTTAGGGAGGGCCCACACAGATACGCAGTATTTT. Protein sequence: CASSLGRAHTDTQYF.

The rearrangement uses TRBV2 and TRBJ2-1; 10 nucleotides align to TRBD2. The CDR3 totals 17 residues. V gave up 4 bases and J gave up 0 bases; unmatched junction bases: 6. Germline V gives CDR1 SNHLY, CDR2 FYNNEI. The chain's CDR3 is CASSAGLATFSYNEQFF. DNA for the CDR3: TGTGCCAGCAGTGCGGGACTAGCGACCTTCTCCTACAATGAGCAGTTCTTC.

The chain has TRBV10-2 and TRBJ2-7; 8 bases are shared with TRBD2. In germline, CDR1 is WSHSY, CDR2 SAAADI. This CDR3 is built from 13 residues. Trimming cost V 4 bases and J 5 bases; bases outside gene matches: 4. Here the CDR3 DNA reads TGCGCCAGCAGTGTCGCGGGGGGCGACGAGCAGTACGTC. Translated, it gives CASSVAGGDEQYV.

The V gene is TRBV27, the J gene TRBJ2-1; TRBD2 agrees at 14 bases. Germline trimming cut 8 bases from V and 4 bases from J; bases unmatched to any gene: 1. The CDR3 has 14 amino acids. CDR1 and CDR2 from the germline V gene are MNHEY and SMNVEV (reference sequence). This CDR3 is CASGLAGGYNEQFF. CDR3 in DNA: TGTGCCAGCGGACTAGCGGGAGGTTACAATGAGCAGTTCTTC.

The CDR3 protein is CASSVGQGAQGEKLFF. The CDR3 coding sequence is TGTGCCAGCAGTGTGGGACAGGGGGCGCAAGGTGAAAAACTGTTTTTT. The chain recombines TRBV6-1 with TRBJ1-4; TRBD1 matches 12 bases. V lost 4 bases, J lost 7 bases, and 7 bases stayed unmatched. Germline CDR1 reads MNHNS; CDR2 reads SASEGT. This CDR3 has 16 residues.

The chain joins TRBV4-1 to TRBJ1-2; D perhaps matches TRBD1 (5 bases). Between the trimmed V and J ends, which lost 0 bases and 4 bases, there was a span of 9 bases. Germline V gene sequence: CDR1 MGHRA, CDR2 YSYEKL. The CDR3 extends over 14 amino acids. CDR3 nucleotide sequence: TGCGCCAGCAGCCAAGAGGGGCAGGTCTATGGCTACACCTTC. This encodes CASSQEGQVYGYTF.

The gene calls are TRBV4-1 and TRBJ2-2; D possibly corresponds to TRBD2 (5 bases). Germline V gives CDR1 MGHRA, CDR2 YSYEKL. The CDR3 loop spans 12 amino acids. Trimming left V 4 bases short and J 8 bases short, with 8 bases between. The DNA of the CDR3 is TGCGCCAGCAGCCCGACGGGAGGGGAGCTGTTTTTT. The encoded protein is CASSPTGGELFF.

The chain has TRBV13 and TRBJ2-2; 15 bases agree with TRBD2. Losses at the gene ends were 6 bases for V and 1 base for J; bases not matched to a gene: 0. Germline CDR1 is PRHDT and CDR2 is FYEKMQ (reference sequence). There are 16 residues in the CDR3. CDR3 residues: CASRGLAGGNTGELFF. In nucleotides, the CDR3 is TGTGCCAGCAGGGGACTAGCGGGAGGGAACACCGGGGAGCTGTTTTTT.